These 6 T cell receptor beta chains were sequenced from one sample in a study of control samples from healthy donors and cancer patients. Generated by immunoSEQ multiplex PCR, the TCRdb table keeps only in-frame clones and is missing some. The table records 90,000 to 95,000 clones, around four fifths of them present only once. Input material: blood. The receptors were sampled from a man aged 25-40 years in good health.

V is TRBV7-3 and J is TRBJ2-1; D unclear. Germline CDR1 SGHTA, CDR2 FQGTGA. Trimming left V 1 base short and J 5 bases short, with 9 bases between. The CDR3 has 14 amino acids. Here the CDR3 reads CASSLSGRNNEQFF. The DNA of the CDR3 is TGTGCCAGCAGCTTAAGTGGCCGGAACAATGAGCAGTTCTTC.

The CDR3 here is CASMGSQGNQPQHF. CDR3 DNA: TGTGCCAGCATGGGGTCACAAGGCAATCAGCCCCAGCATTTT. The chain couples TRBV21-1 to TRBJ1-5. TRBV21-1 is a recognized pseudogene. This CDR3 region has 14 residues.

V and J are TRBV6-5 and TRBJ2-1; D possibly uses TRBD1 or TRBD2 (6 bases each). Germline-derived CDR1 and CDR2 are MNHEY and SVGAGI. There are 14 residues in the CDR3. Trimming took off 7 bases at V and 3 bases at J, with 13 bases between the two ends. The CDR3 sequence: CASTRRDNYNEQFF. CDR3 DNA sequence: TGTGCCAGCACGAGGCGGGACAACTACAATGAGCAGTTCTTC.

The V and J genes are TRBV28 and TRBJ1-2; D gene unclear. Per the germline V gene, CDR1 is MDHEN and CDR2 is SYDVKM. The CDR3 runs 15 residues. V was trimmed by 2 bases and J by 2 bases, leaving 12 bases between them. In DNA, the CDR3 is TGTGCCAGCAGTTTAGGTAGGACGGCAAACTATGGCTACACCTTC. Protein product: CASSLGRTANYGYTF.

This clone came up a few times. V and J are TRBV19 and TRBJ1-2, with D perhaps TRBD1 (5 bases). Trimming removed 3 bases at V and 7 bases at J, with 6 bases between. CDR1 and CDR2 (germline): LNHDA, SQIVND (reference sequence). The CDR3 has 11 amino acids. The CDR3 region has the DNA TGTGCCAGTAGTATGGGGGTTGGCTACACCTTC. Protein product: CASSMGVGYTF.

This clone was counted a single time. V usage is TRBV7-8 and J usage is TRBJ2-1, with D unclear. The CDR3 length is 14 residues. Germline loops: CDR1 SGHVS, CDR2 FQNEAQ. Trimming left V 5 bases short and J 3 bases short, with 11 bases between. The CDR3 reads CASSPMDGYNEQFF. The CDR3, as DNA: TGTGCCAGCAGCCCTATGGACGGCTACAATGAGCAGTTCTTC.